This entry features one T cell receptor beta chain sequence. The antigen remains undetermined. Reverse transcribed after extraction, RNA yielded cDNA as the sequencing template. Method: immunoSEQ multiplex PCR; TCRdb's copy keeps in-frame clones and lacks some. The repertoire holds 90,000 to 130,000 clones, with 55% to 75% as singletons. This record belongs to a study of CD8+ T cells in alopecia areata. Broader study findings: Possibly as an HLA-related effect, TCR sharing across patients appeared less clear than in mice.

In germline, CDR1 is SQVTM, CDR2 ANQGSEA. J was trimmed by 7 bases and V by 1 base; bases with no gene match: 5. This CDR3 contains 14 residues. V usage is TRBV29-1 and J usage is TRBJ2-1, with TRBD2 matching over 9 bases. This clonotype originated in a human donor in good health. Sequences were obtained from CD8+ T cells sorted from blood. The CDR3, as DNA: TGCAGCGTTGAAGGCGGGGGGGCCAGAAATGAGCAGTTCTTC. Translation gives CSVEGGGARNEQFF.